This note documents a single T cell receptor beta chain sequence. When the RNA was reverse transcribed, random hexamers were used with an input of roughly 0.45 to 1 ug. The authors amplified TCR beta CDR3 across 54 Vbeta and 13 Jbeta using immunoSEQ multiplex PCR. TCRdb used MiXCR to reprocess the immunoSEQ multiplex PCR reads, holding one entry per CDR3 protein. The sample holds roughly 100,000 distinct CDR3 sequences, roughly 94% seen once. This sample was taken from a study of CD8 T cells in Susac syndrome. Study as a whole: Active disease was present in over five of the sequenced Susac syndrome patients, and remission in under ten.

TCR beta was sequenced from blood CD8+ and CD4+ T cells. TEMRA cells were FACS-enriched, and CD8+ and CD4+ T cells were isolated negatively. The CDR3 extends over 12 amino acids. CDR1 and CDR2 (germline): SQVTM, ANQGSEA. V was trimmed by 4 bases and J by 1 base, leaving 7 bases between them. Sequenced input: CD4+ T cells from PBMCs. The chain carries TRBV29-1 and TRBJ1-1, with D hard to call. The source of this sequence is a human donor with Susac syndrome. Here the CDR3 reads CSVGGGNTEAFF. CDR3 sequence (DNA): TGCAGCGTTGGGGGTGGGAACACTGAAGCTTTCTTT.